This paragraph covers one T cell receptor beta chain sequence. Its antigen remains unidentified. Within one base of it there is no much larger clone, and no base qualities were kept. The donors were included in the validation cohort of approximately 120 subjects, a group kept apart from the roughly 730-subject first cohort. This sample stems from a study of cytomegalovirus exposure and HLA in healthy donors (TCRdb year 2017). Notes on the research overall: According to a later analysis, one platform produced both the 100 to 150 validation repertoires and the approximately 660 repertoires of the first cohort. The study aimed to test whether signatures of past pathogen exposure could be identified by cataloging public T cell receptors. A separate validation cohort of some 130 different subjects was used in addition to the roughly 620-subject first cohort. The study combined high-throughput TCR immunosequencing, statistical association of individual TCRs with disease status, and machine learning to predict cytomegalovirus infection status.

At the junction V is shortened by 5 bases and J by 14 bases; bases outside the gene matches: 13. Per the germline V gene, SGHAT is the CDR1 and FQNNGV is the CDR2. From the cysteine up to the phenylalanine, the CDR3 has a length of 14 residues. Only the CDR3 DNA stays, 42 bases, in frame from base 1. Points the paper makes about the study in general: The study gave a list of 150 to 200 TCR beta chains associated with cytomegalovirus. According to the authors, the approach could potentially be generalized to other disease states and immunological phenotypes. Of the cluster scores, roughly 95% were above 0 in a later analysis, which found that TCRs clustered in the first cohort also tended to co-occur in the 120 or so validation repertoires. The classifier was reported to diagnose cytomegalovirus status with high specificity and sensitivity in both the original cohort and the validation cohort. The validation cohort had no HLA typing available for a later analysis, so co-occurrence within that cohort was assessed over all 120 or so repertoires. In vitro tests confirmed that a few of the cytomegalovirus-associated TCR beta chains recognize cytomegalovirus antigens. Across donors, most TCR sequences were observed very rarely, whereas some public TCRs were present in many individuals.

Libraries came from the immunoSEQ multiplex PCR assay. For the original study's pipeline: A statistical classification framework was developed to diagnose cytomegalovirus status using the catalog of TCR beta chain sequences. The source is immuneACCESS, and TCRdb retained only in-frame sequences with V and J called. Part of the clones is not carried over; for the studies checked, unresolved V genes explain less than half of this, and the remainder is unexplained. V, J and clone size are those of that table, while D and trimming were read from the DNA. The sample includes 300,000 to 400,000 clones, with just over 85% observed a single time. Roughly 0.75% of the sample rests with the top ten.

Sequencing was carried out using PBMCs. The rearranged segments are TRBV11-2 and TRBJ2-2; TRBD1 agrees with 8 junctional bases. The receptor comes from a young woman in good health and CMV-seronegative. The CDR3 protein sequence reads: CASSRNRGKERLFF. The DNA reads as follows: TGTGCCAGCAGCCGTAACAGGGGGAAAGAGAGACTGTTTTTT.